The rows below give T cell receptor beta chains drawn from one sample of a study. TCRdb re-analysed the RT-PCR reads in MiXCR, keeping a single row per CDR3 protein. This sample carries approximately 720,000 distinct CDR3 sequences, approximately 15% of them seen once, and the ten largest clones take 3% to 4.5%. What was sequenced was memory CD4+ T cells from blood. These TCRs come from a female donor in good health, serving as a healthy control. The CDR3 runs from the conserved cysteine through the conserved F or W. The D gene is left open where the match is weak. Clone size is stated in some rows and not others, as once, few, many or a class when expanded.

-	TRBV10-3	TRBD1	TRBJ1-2	CAIRGQGKTAGYGYTF	TGTGCCATCAGAGGACAGGGTAAAACAGCTGGCTATGGCTACACCTTC
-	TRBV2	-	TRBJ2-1	CASSQTGYNEQFF	TGTGCCAGCAGTCAGACTGGATACAATGAGCAGTTCTTC
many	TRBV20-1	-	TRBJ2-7	CSAIPGGGSSYEQYF	TGCAGTGCTATTCCAGGAGGTGGTAGCTCCTACGAGCAGTACTTC
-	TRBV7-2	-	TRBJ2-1	CASNRGTGRYNEQFF	TGTGCCAGCAACCGGGGGACGGGGCGCTACAATGAGCAGTTCTTC
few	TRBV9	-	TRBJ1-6	CASSPRGNSYNSPLHF	TGTGCCAGCAGCCCCCGGGGAAACTCCTATAATTCACCCCTCCACTTT
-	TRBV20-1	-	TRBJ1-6	CSARGEPDSPLHF	TGCAGTGCTAGGGGGGAGCCTGATTCACCCCTCCACTTT
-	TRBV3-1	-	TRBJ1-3	CASSQVIQGSGNTIYF	TGTGCCAGCAGCCAAGTTATTCAGGGTTCTGGAAACACCATATATTTT
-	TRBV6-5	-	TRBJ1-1	CASSYWGHGRTEAFF	TGTGCCAGCAGTTACTGGGGGCACGGTCGCACTGAAGCTTTCTTT
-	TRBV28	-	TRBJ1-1	CASSLHRDGDTEAFF	TGTGCCAGCAGTTTACACAGGGATGGGGACACTGAAGCTTTCTTT
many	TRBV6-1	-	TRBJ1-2	CASSGYGQGANYGYTF	TGTGCCAGCAGTGGATACGGGCAAGGAGCTAACTATGGCTACACCTTC
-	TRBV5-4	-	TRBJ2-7	CASSPQKADVAGQYF	TGTGCCAGCAGCCCCCAGAAAGCGGACGTGGCTGGGCAGTACTTC
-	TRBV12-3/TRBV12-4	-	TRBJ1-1	CASSLGDKGEAFF	TGTGCCAGCAGTTTAGGGGACAAAGGTGAAGCTTTCTTT
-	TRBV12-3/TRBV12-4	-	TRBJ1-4	CASRSFPVSNEKLFF	TGTGCCAGCAGGTCGTTCCCGGTTTCGAATGAAAAACTGTTTTTT
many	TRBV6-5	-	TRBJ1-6	CASSYSIQPNSPLHF	TGTGCCAGCAGTTACTCGATTCAGCCAAATTCACCCCTCCACTTT
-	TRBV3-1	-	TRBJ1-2	CASSQAEVYGYTF	TGTGCCAGCAGCCAAGCCGAAGTCTATGGCTACACCTTC
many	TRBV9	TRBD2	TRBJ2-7	CASSVESGGRYEQYF	TGTGCCAGCAGCGTAGAGTCGGGAGGCCGATACGAGCAGTACTTC
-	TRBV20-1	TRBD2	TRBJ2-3	CSARVETSGNTDTQYF	TGCAGTGCTAGAGTGGAGACTAGCGGGAACACAGATACGCAGTATTTT
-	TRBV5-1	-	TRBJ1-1	CASSLGDGHFHTEAFF	TGCGCCAGCAGCTTGGGGGACGGACATTTCCACACTGAAGCTTTCTTT
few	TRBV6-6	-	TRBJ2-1	CASSFPQSSYNEQFF	TGTGCCAGCAGTTTCCCCCAGAGCTCCTACAATGAGCAGTTCTTC
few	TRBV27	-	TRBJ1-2	CASTTTGRSGGYTF	TGTGCCAGCACAACCACGGGACGCTCGGGCGGCTACACCTTC
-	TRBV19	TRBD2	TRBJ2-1	CATKNSGRFHEQFF	TGTGCCACCAAAAATAGCGGGAGGTTCCATGAGCAGTTCTTC
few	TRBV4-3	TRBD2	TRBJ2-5	CASSQFPAAGEGETQYF	TGCGCCAGCAGCCAATTCCCGGCAGCGGGAGAAGGGGAGACCCAGTACTTC
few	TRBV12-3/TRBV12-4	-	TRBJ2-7	CASSLARTDDEQYF	TGTGCCAGCAGTCTAGCACGGACAGACGACGAGCAGTACTTC
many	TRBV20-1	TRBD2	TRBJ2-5	CSARGTSGSTLETQYF	TGCAGTGCTAGGGGGACTAGCGGGAGTACATTGGAGACCCAGTACTTC
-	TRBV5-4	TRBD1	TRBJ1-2	CASSSETGSNYGYTF	TGTGCCAGCAGCTCGGAGACAGGGAGCAACTATGGCTACACCTTC
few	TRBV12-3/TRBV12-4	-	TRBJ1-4	CASSLAHRGWTNEKLFF	TGTGCCAGCAGTTTAGCGCATCGGGGTTGGACTAATGAAAAACTGTTTTTT
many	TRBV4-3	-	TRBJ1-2	CASSKGGEYGYTF	TGCGCCAGCAGCAAAGGGGGGGAATATGGCTACACCTTC
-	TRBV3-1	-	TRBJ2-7	CASRQGQNYEQYF	TGTGCCAGCAGACAAGGACAGAACTACGAGCAGTACTTC
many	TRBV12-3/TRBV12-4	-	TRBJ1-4	CASSLRGNGEKLFF	TGTGCCAGCAGTTTAAGGGGGAACGGGGAAAAACTGTTTTTT
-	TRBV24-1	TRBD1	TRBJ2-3	CATSDTGTGGADTQYF	TGTGCCACCAGTGACACCGGGACAGGGGGAGCAGATACGCAGTATTTT
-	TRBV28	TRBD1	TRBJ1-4	CASSLGQGARTNEKLFF	TGTGCCAGCAGTTTAGGGCAGGGGGCGCGAACTAATGAAAAACTGTTTTTT
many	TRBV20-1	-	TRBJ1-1	CSAADSLEAFF	TGCAGTGCTGCCGACAGCCTTGAAGCTTTCTTT
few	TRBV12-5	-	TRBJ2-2	CASGLVRSGVDTGELFF	TGTGCTAGTGGTTTGGTACGATCAGGGGTCGACACCGGGGAGCTGTTTTTT
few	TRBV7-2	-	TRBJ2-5	CASSLYGKGQYF	TGTGCCAGCAGCTTATACGGAAAGGGCCAGTACTTC
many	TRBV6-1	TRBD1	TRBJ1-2	CASSRDREYYGYTF	TGTGCCAGCAGCCGGGACAGGGAGTACTATGGCTACACCTTC
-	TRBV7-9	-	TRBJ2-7	CASSLDLQGMHEQYF	TGTGCCAGCAGCTTAGACTTACAGGGAATGCACGAGCAGTACTTC
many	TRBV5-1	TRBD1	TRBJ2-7	CASSLSTGPYEQYF	TGCGCCAGCAGCTTGTCGACAGGGCCCTACGAGCAGTACTTC
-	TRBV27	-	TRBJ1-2	CASSLGGREIGYGYTF	TGTGCCAGCAGTTTAGGGGGCAGGGAAATTGGCTATGGCTACACCTTC
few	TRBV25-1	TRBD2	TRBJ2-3	CASSEFMREGPDTQYF	TGTGCCAGCAGTGAATTTATGCGGGAGGGCCCAGATACGCAGTATTTT
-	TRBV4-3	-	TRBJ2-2	CASSQDFGVPVELFF	TGCGCCAGCAGCCAAGATTTCGGGGTCCCCGTGGAGCTGTTTTTT
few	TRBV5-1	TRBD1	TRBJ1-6	CASSLTVDRGNSPLHF	TGCGCCAGCAGCTTGACCGTTGACAGGGGGAATTCACCCCTCCACTTT